This T cell receptor beta chain was captured by sequencing in a study of HIV-infected children after antiretroviral therapy interruption. Turning to the study itself: Interruption-arm samples span weeks 0, 12, interruption end (24 or 48), and about 3 years post-study.

RNA-based 3' RACE libraries used unique molecular identifiers. MiXCR was run by TCRdb on the 3' RACE reads, yielding one entry per CDR3 protein. The data show some 51,000 distinct CDR3 sequences, 4.3% seen once. The treatment is: PENTA 11 planned treatment interruption arm or continuous ART arm. The CDR3 is 15 residues long. The junction had 14 bases not matched to a gene; V was cut back by 7 bases and J by 5 bases. The V gene's germline CDR1 is LGHNT and CDR2 FRNRAP. V usage is TRBV12-5 and J usage is TRBJ2-7; TRBD1 matches at 7 bases. The clonotype comes from a pool of human donors with HIV. Sequenced material: CD45RA+ CD4+ T cells from PBMCs, pooled from several time points, taken from a donor given antiretroviral therapy, either interrupted or continuous. Specified subset: naive CD4+ CD45RA+ CD45RO- T cells. DNA for the CDR3: TGTGCTAGTGCTCCACGGCCACAGGGGTCCCACGAGCAGTACTTC. It specifies CASAPRPQGSHEQYF.